The sample holds one count of the clone carrying this TCR beta chain. Its specificity is not known. This specimen comes from a study of T cell responses to AZD1222 COVID-19 vaccine. General study findings and limits: Regions left unmutated in variants are reportedly the target of nearly half of spike-specific TCRs. The donor cohort was predominantly white British with a female majority, and clonal diversity may have been underestimated. Of the AZD1222 recipients, only 5 or 6 were seropositive at baseline.

The protocol was immunoSEQ multiplex PCR, while the TCRdb copy is restricted to in-frame clones and leaves out a portion. Here the sample spans 70,000 to 95,000 clones, almost 90% being singletons. V was cut by 3 bases and J by 6 bases, with 17 bases left in between. Germline values: CDR1 KGHSH, CDR2 LQKENI. This CDR3 is built from 16 residues. Doses given second, at about 4 or about 12 weeks, were pooled. V and J are TRBV18 and TRBJ1-4; D is possibly TRBD1 (6 bases). Sequencing used peripheral blood, obtained 28 days after the second AZD1222 dose. The clonotype originates from an adult who received the AZD1222 COVID-19 vaccine. The CDR3 here is CASSPIGPGQDEKLFF. The CDR3 coding sequence is TGTGCCAGCTCACCCATAGGCCCGGGACAAGATGAAAAACTGTTTTTT.